Listed below are T cell receptor beta chains from one sample, sequenced in a study of blood T cells in healthy people across ages. TCRdb re-analysed the 5' RACE reads in MiXCR, keeping a single row per CDR3 protein. The sample lists some 730,000 distinct CDR3 sequences; 22% were seen once. Input material: blood. The receptors were sampled from a man aged 65 to 85 in good health. The CDR3 runs from the conserved cysteine through the conserved F or W. Each record gives: J gene, clone size, D gene, V gene, CDR3 protein, CDR3 DNA. D genes are given only for firm matches. Expanded clones get a size class; other rows say once, few or many, or leave the size out.

TRBJ2-3	few	-	TRBV12-3/TRBV12-4	CASSDSLGVTDTQYF	TGTGCTAGCAGCGATTCCCTAGGGGTCACAGATACGCAGTATTTT
TRBJ1-1	few	-	TRBV7-2	CASSLVGGEGTEAFF	TGTGCCAGCAGCTTAGTAGGTGGGGAGGGGACTGAAGCTTTCTTT
TRBJ2-5	few	TRBD1	TRBV12-3/TRBV12-4	CASSRQGALETQYF	TGTGCCAGCAGTCGACAGGGGGCTTTGGAGACCCAGTACTTC
TRBJ1-1	few	-	TRBV5-1	CASSLNIHTEAFF	TGCGCCAGCAGCTTAAATATTCACACTGAAGCTTTCTTT
TRBJ2-5	-	TRBD2	TRBV7-8	CASSTLAGGMYQETQYF	TGTGCCAGCAGCACCTTAGCGGGAGGGATGTACCAAGAGACCCAGTACTTC
TRBJ2-3	few	-	TRBV7-8	CASSLLQGPTDTQYF	TGTGCCAGCAGCCTCCTGCAGGGACCCACAGATACGCAGTATTTT
TRBJ1-1	-	-	TRBV5-6	CASSLVRGIKRMNTEAFF	TGTGCCAGCAGCTTGGTTCGAGGGATTAAACGTATGAACACTGAAGCTTTCTTT
TRBJ2-1	-	-	TRBV10-3	CAIRGTAIRGDEQFF	TGTGCCATCAGAGGCACGGCAATTAGGGGCGATGAGCAGTTCTTC
TRBJ2-3	few	TRBD1	TRBV5-1	CASRSTGLSDTQYF	TGCGCCAGCAGGTCGACAGGGCTGTCAGATACGCAGTATTTT
TRBJ1-1	many	-	TRBV30	CAWTVGAVRTEAFF	TGTGCCTGGACCGTTGGGGCAGTGAGGACTGAAGCTTTCTTT
TRBJ2-3	-	-	TRBV12-3/TRBV12-4	CASSLQDTVTDTQYF	TGTGCCAGCAGCTTACAAGACACCGTCACAGATACGCAGTATTTT
TRBJ1-5	-	-	TRBV20-1	CSARDPGLSPNQPQHF	TGCAGTGCTAGAGATCCGGGCCTATCCCCTAATCAGCCCCAGCATTTT
TRBJ1-1	few	-	TRBV14	CASSQDWGIDTEAFF	TGTGCCAGCAGCCAAGATTGGGGAATCGACACTGAAGCTTTCTTT
TRBJ2-3	-	-	TRBV20-1	CSAEDRQADTQYF	TGCAGTGCTGAAGATAGGCAGGCAGATACGCAGTATTTT
TRBJ1-2	few	-	TRBV20-1	CSARDGQKNYGYTF	TGCAGTGCGAGGGACGGACAAAAGAACTATGGCTACACCTTC
TRBJ1-3	-	-	TRBV7-2	CASSLSAGNTIYF	TGTGCCAGCAGCTTATCCGCTGGAAACACCATATATTTT
TRBJ1-1	-	-	TRBV4-1	CASSQDWRQNTEAFF	TGCGCCAGCAGCCAAGATTGGAGGCAGAACACTGAAGCTTTCTTT
TRBJ2-2	many	-	TRBV12-3/TRBV12-4	CASSLVGFGELFF	TGTGCCAGCAGTTTAGTGGGATTCGGGGAGCTGTTTTTT
TRBJ2-7	-	TRBD2	TRBV20-1	CSALVGTSGYEQYF	TGCAGTGCTCTGGTGGGGACTAGCGGCTACGAGCAGTACTTC
TRBJ2-1	-	-	TRBV21-1	CASSKGRGEQFF	TGTGCCAGCAGCAAAGGGAGGGGTGAGCAGTTCTTC
TRBJ2-3	-	-	TRBV5-8	CASSLLLSADTQYF	TGTGCCAGCAGCTTGTTATTGTCGGCAGATACGCAGTATTTT
TRBJ1-4	few	-	TRBV19	CASSIATGSNEKLFF	TGTGCCAGTAGTATCGCGACAGGCTCTAATGAAAAACTGTTTTTT
TRBJ2-5	-	TRBD2	TRBV6-6	CASSSGTSGGLETQYF	TGTGCCAGCAGTTCTGGGACTAGCGGGGGGTTGGAGACCCAGTACTTC
TRBJ1-5	-	-	TRBV24-1	CATSAGVSYQPQHF	TGTGCCACCAGCGCAGGGGTAAGTTACCAGCCCCAGCATTTT
TRBJ2-7	few	TRBD1	TRBV23-1	CASSWTGRSYEQYF	TGCGCCAGCAGTTGGACAGGCCGGTCCTACGAGCAGTACTTC
TRBJ2-1	-	-	TRBV11-2	CVSSLSARDRYNEQFF	TGTGTCAGCAGCTTATCTGCGCGGGACAGATACAATGAGCAGTTCTTC
TRBJ1-3	-	TRBD1	TRBV6-6	CASSYKGARDTIYF	TGTGCCAGCAGTTACAAGGGGGCCAGAGACACCATATATTTT
TRBJ1-1	-	TRBD1	TRBV29-1	CSADRDRGRLGTEAFF	TGCAGCGCAGACCGGGACAGGGGGCGCTTGGGCACTGAAGCTTTCTTT
TRBJ2-7	many	TRBD2	TRBV6-6	CASSSSSGGRYEQYF	TGTGCCAGCAGTTCGTCTAGCGGGGGGCGCTACGAGCAGTACTTC
TRBJ1-2	few	-	TRBV7-9	CASSYLGQGGYTF	TGTGCCAGCAGCTACCTCGGGCAGGGTGGCTACACCTTC
TRBJ2-3	-	-	TRBV6-2/TRBV6-3	CASSYSTGSPDTQYF	TGTGCCAGCAGTTACTCAACAGGTTCCCCAGATACGCAGTATTTT
TRBJ2-3	few	-	TRBV15	CATSSLTTDRFSPDTQYF	TGTGCCACCAGCAGCCTTACAACCGACAGGTTTAGTCCAGATACGCAGTATTTT
TRBJ2-1	-	TRBD2	TRBV12-3/TRBV12-4	CASSPDLAGGTYNEQFF	TGTGCCAGCAGTCCTGATTTAGCGGGGGGCACCTACAATGAGCAGTTCTTC
TRBJ1-1	-	-	TRBV14	CASRRRVRRPNTEAFF	TGTGCCAGCAGACGAAGAGTTAGACGGCCGAACACTGAAGCTTTCTTT
TRBJ1-3	-	-	TRBV7-9	CASSLDSLLSGNTIYF	TGTGCCAGCAGCTTAGATTCTCTTCTCTCTGGAAACACCATATATTTT
TRBJ2-1	many	TRBD2	TRBV7-2	CASSPGGVSSYNEQFF	TGTGCCAGCAGCCCCGGGGGGGTGAGCTCCTACAATGAGCAGTTCTTC
TRBJ2-3	few	-	TRBV7-9	CASSLKGRSDTQYF	TGTGCCAGCAGCTTAAAGGGGAGGTCAGATACGCAGTATTTT